This note documents a single T cell receptor (beta chain) sequence. With V trimmed by 1 base and J by 5 bases, 7 bases remained unmatched. CDR1 is SGHDN and CDR2 is FVKESK in the germline V gene. This CDR3 spans 15 amino acids. This specimen comes from a study of brain T cells in children with intractable seizures. Only cases whose brain tissue showed the highest T cell transcript signatures were sequenced. The assay was immunoSEQ multiplex PCR, and TCRdb's table has in-frame clones only and misses some. The sample lists 20,000 to 25,000 clones; 94% were seen once. This chain joins TRBV14 and TRBJ1-1; TRBD1 aligns across 7 bases. This TCR came from a boy under 18 with focal cortical dysplasia and intractable seizures. The material was peripheral blood, obtained at surgery. The DNA of the CDR3 is TGTGCCAGCAGCCAAGCGAGGGGGCCGGGTACTGAAGCTTTCTTT. The encoded protein is CASSQARGPGTEAFF.